A selection of T cell receptor beta chains follows, all from one sample in a study of shared clonotypes between healthy human individuals. Data came from immunoSEQ multiplex PCR; TCRdb stores just in-frame clones and leaves some out. There are more than 1 million clones in the sample; 70% to 80% occur only once, and under 0.65% lies in the top ten. Source material: memory CD4+ T cells from PBMCs. The receptors stem from a man younger than 35 in good health. Some clones in this sample may be carry-over from other donors' samples. Each CDR3 is given with its conserved first and last residue.

cdr3_aa: CASTRTGGSSGANVLTF
v_call: TRBV5-4
j_call: TRBJ2-6
cdr3_length: 17

cdr3_aa: CSVVTSGSYNEQFF
v_call: TRBV29-1
j_call: TRBJ2-1
cdr3_length: 14

cdr3_aa: CASSPTTGVWNTEAFF
v_call: TRBV27
j_call: TRBJ1-1
cdr3_length: 16

cdr3_aa: CASSLFHTTPGEQYF
v_call: TRBV7-2
j_call: TRBJ2-7
cdr3_length: 15

cdr3_aa: CASSLQNSGRAYNEQFF
v_call: TRBV5-1
j_call: TRBJ2-1
cdr3_length: 17

cdr3_aa: CASSPSPAGADTQYF
v_call: TRBV18
j_call: TRBJ2-3
cdr3_length: 15

cdr3_aa: CASSLQDSGANVLTF
v_call: TRBV7-2
j_call: TRBJ2-6
cdr3_length: 15

cdr3_aa: CASSLKGLAGVNEQFF
v_call: TRBV11-3
j_call: TRBJ2-1
cdr3_length: 16

cdr3_aa: CASSPLGLAGTGELFF
v_call: TRBV4-2
j_call: TRBJ2-2
cdr3_length: 16

cdr3_aa: CASSSTGLAGEETQYF
v_call: TRBV18
j_call: TRBJ2-5
cdr3_length: 16

cdr3_aa: CSASSYNEQFF
v_call: TRBV20-1
j_call: TRBJ2-1
cdr3_length: 11

cdr3_aa: CASSFGQGVYGYTF
v_call: TRBV28
j_call: TRBJ1-2
cdr3_length: 14

cdr3_aa: CASSNPWGEGYTF
v_call: TRBV6-6
j_call: TRBJ1-2
cdr3_length: 13

cdr3_aa: CAWSTGTGIGIYSNQPQHF
v_call: TRBV30
j_call: TRBJ1-5
cdr3_length: 19

cdr3_aa: CASSLNSGGQAFF
v_call: TRBV28
j_call: TRBJ1-1
cdr3_length: 13

cdr3_aa: CASSVVSRPSSYNEQFF
v_call: TRBV9
j_call: TRBJ2-1
cdr3_length: 17

cdr3_aa: CASSLVGTPSGANVLTF
v_call: TRBV7-2
j_call: TRBJ2-6
cdr3_length: 17

cdr3_aa: CASSLGGAGETQYF
v_call: TRBV11-2
j_call: TRBJ2-5
cdr3_length: 14

cdr3_aa: CASSKTTGPNTEAFF
v_call: TRBV11-2
j_call: TRBJ1-1
cdr3_length: 15

cdr3_aa: CASSQDGGRGYGYTF
v_call: TRBV4-1
j_call: TRBJ1-2
cdr3_length: 15

cdr3_aa: CAARVGGGSYEQYF
v_call: TRBV10-3
j_call: TRBJ2-7
cdr3_length: 14

cdr3_aa: CAPRGDGDEQYF
v_call: TRBV28
j_call: TRBJ2-7
cdr3_length: 12

cdr3_aa: CASSLRTEQYF
v_call: TRBV28
j_call: TRBJ2-7
cdr3_length: 11

cdr3_aa: CASSPQTGGNEQFF
v_call: TRBV5-4
j_call: TRBJ2-1
cdr3_length: 14

cdr3_aa: CASSLPGQGQETQYF
v_call: TRBV28
j_call: TRBJ2-5
cdr3_length: 15

cdr3_aa: CASSNRGRASYEQYF
v_call: TRBV5-6
j_call: TRBJ2-7
cdr3_length: 15

cdr3_aa: CASSLGPVAGELFF
v_call: TRBV5-1
j_call: TRBJ2-2
cdr3_length: 14

cdr3_aa: CASSLEGLAGAYEQYF
v_call: TRBV7-8
j_call: TRBJ2-7
cdr3_length: 16

cdr3_aa: CASSSYPGQVNTGELFF
v_call: TRBV28
j_call: TRBJ2-2
cdr3_length: 17

cdr3_aa: CASSFVGSSSTDTQYF
v_call: TRBV5-6
j_call: TRBJ2-3
cdr3_length: 16

cdr3_aa: CASSLRGGASNQPQHF
v_call: TRBV28
j_call: TRBJ1-5
cdr3_length: 16

cdr3_aa: CAISESRNTEAFF
v_call: TRBV10-3
j_call: TRBJ1-1
cdr3_length: 13

cdr3_aa: CASSLAQWAQYF
v_call: TRBV7-2
j_call: TRBJ2-3
cdr3_length: 12